This is a list of T cell receptor beta chains from one sample in a study of blood T cell repertoires in COVID-19. Assay: immunoSEQ multiplex PCR; the TCRdb copy retains only in-frame clones and omits some. The sample includes about 190,000 clones, approximately 80% of them seen just once. The sample was peripheral blood. These receptors were collected from a man aged 45-65 years who had recovered from COVID-19. The CDR3 runs from the conserved cysteine through the conserved F or W. A D gene is named only where the DNA matches it firmly. Not all rows give a size; the values are once, few, many and, for expanded clones, a class.

clone size	V gene	J gene	D gene	CDR3 DNA	CDR3 protein
.	TRBV2	TRBJ2-3	TRBD2	TGTGCCAGCAACCGAGTTGGGACTAGCGGAGGCACAGATACGCAGTATTTT	CASNRVGTSGGTDTQYF
.	TRBV10-3	TRBJ1-1	.	TGTGCCATCAGTGTCCCTAGGAACACTGAAGCTTTCTTT	CAISVPRNTEAFF
.	TRBV7-9	TRBJ1-2	TRBD1	TGTGCCAGCAGCTTAGCGAACAGGGGATATGGCTACACCTTC	CASSLANRGYGYTF
once	TRBV6-1	TRBJ1-6	TRBD1	TGTGCCAGCAGTGAACCCACAGGGGGATCCTATAATTCACCCCTCCACTTT	CASSEPTGGSYNSPLHF
.	TRBV4-2	TRBJ1-6	TRBD1	TGTGCCAGCAGCCAAGATCTGACAGGGCGAACATATAATTCACCCCTCCACTTT	CASSQDLTGRTYNSPLHF
.	TRBV7-3	TRBJ2-3	TRBD2	TGTGCCAGCAGCTCGACTAGCGCCACAGATACGCAGTATTTT	CASSSTSATDTQYF
.	TRBV20-1	TRBJ2-2	.	TGCAGTGCTCGGGCCGGGGAGCTGTTTTTT	CSARAGELFF
few	TRBV6-6	TRBJ1-2	.	TGTGCCAGCAGTTACGGTACAACTAGCCATGGCTACACCTTC	CASSYGTTSHGYTF
few	TRBV7-2	TRBJ1-5	.	TGTGCCAGCAGCTCTGACAGTAATCAGCCCCAGCATTTT	CASSSDSNQPQHF
.	TRBV25-1	TRBJ1-4	.	TGTGCCAGCATGAAGGGGCAGGGAAATGAAAAACTGTTTTTT	CASMKGQGNEKLFF
few	TRBV28	TRBJ1-5	.	TGTGCCAGCAGTGTCAATCAGGGGAACAATCAGCCCCAGCATTTT	CASSVNQGNNQPQHF
.	TRBV5-1	TRBJ1-1	.	TGCGCCAGCAGCTTGGGTGGGGAGACTGAAGCTTTCTTT	CASSLGGETEAFF
.	TRBV28	TRBJ2-2	.	TGTGCCAGCAGTTTGGGTAGCGGTGCCGGGGAGCTGTTTTTT	CASSLGSGAGELFF
once	TRBV30	TRBJ2-7	TRBD2	TGTGCCTGGAGTTCAAGCGGGAGTGTAACCGAGCAGTACTTC	CAWSSSGSVTEQYF
once	TRBV5-4	TRBJ1-4	TRBD1	TGTGCCAGCAGCTCACTGCGACAGGGGAAGGGAGAAAAACTGTTTTTT	CASSSLRQGKGEKLFF
.	TRBV18	TRBJ1-5	.	TGTGCCAGCTCACCACCAAATCGGGGGGGTGAACAGCCCCAGCATTTT	CASSPPNRGGEQPQHF
.	TRBV5-3	TRBJ2-1	.	TGTGCCAGAAGCTTCTTCGGTGAGCAGTTCTTC	CARSFFGEQFF
.	TRBV19	TRBJ1-5	.	TGTGCCAGTCGGCAGGGAACTCAGCCCCAGCATTTT	CASRQGTQPQHF
.	TRBV6-1	TRBJ1-5	.	TGTGCCAGCAGTGAATACCGGTTGAGGAGCAATCAGCCCCAGCATTTT	CASSEYRLRSNQPQHF
.	TRBV29-1	TRBJ2-7	.	TGCAGCGTTGACAGAGGCTACGAGCAGTACTTC	CSVDRGYEQYF
.	TRBV7-2	TRBJ2-7	TRBD2	TGTGCCAGCAGCTTAGGACTAGCGGAAACCTACGAGCAGTACTTC	CASSLGLAETYEQYF
.	TRBV3-1/TRBV3-2	TRBJ1-1	.	TGTGCCAGCAGCCCTCGTTCAGGGCCCACTGAAGCTTTCTTT	CASSPRSGPTEAFF
.	TRBV11-2	TRBJ2-3	.	TGTGCCAGCAGCCTCCGGAGAGGGCCTTCTAGCACAGATACGCAGTATTTT	CASSLRRGPSSTDTQYF
.	TRBV7-7	TRBJ2-5	.	TGTGCCAGCAGCTTACGAGCGACCGAAGAGACCCAGTACTTC	CASSLRATEETQYF
.	TRBV27	TRBJ1-5	TRBD1	TGTGCCAGCAGTTTACTACAGGGGAATCAGCCCCAGCATTTT	CASSLLQGNQPQHF
.	TRBV30	TRBJ2-7	TRBD1	TGTGCCTGGAGTGTACAACAGGGGGCCTACGAGCAGTACTTC	CAWSVQQGAYEQYF
.	TRBV19	TRBJ2-3	.	TGTGCCAGTAGTATATATGCAGATACGCAGTATTTT	CASSIYADTQYF
.	TRBV11-3	TRBJ2-7	TRBD2	TGTGCCAGCAGTCCCGGACTAGCGGAGAGCTACGAGCAGTACTTC	CASSPGLAESYEQYF
few	TRBV19	TRBJ1-1	.	TGTGCCAGTAGTATGGCCTGGGGACAAGCAAACACTGAAGCTTTCTTT	CASSMAWGQANTEAFF
.	TRBV3-1/TRBV3-2	TRBJ1-2	.	TGTGCCAGCAGCCAAGGCCGGGGGACTGGCTACACCTTC	CASSQGRGTGYTF
.	TRBV29-1	TRBJ2-7	TRBD2	TGCAGCGGTGGCGGGAGGGAAGCCTACGAGCAGTACTTC	CSGGGREAYEQYF
.	TRBV2	TRBJ2-5	.	TGTGCCAGCAGTGTCGAGGAGGCCCAGTACTTC	CASSVEEAQYF
.	TRBV19	TRBJ1-6	TRBD1	TGTGCCAGTACCAAGGACAGGGGTCCCCTCCACTTT	CASTKDRGPLHF
.	TRBV10-3	TRBJ1-3	.	TGTGCCATCAGTGAGTCCGCACAGGGAGACACCATATATTTT	CAISESAQGDTIYF
once	TRBV14	TRBJ1-3	.	TGTGCCAGCAGCAAGGGAGTTCCATGGTCTGGAAACACCATATATTTT	CASSKGVPWSGNTIYF
.	TRBV29-1	TRBJ1-4	TRBD1	TGCAGCGTTGAAGATCGGAACAGGGGTACTGAAAAACTGTTTTTT	CSVEDRNRGTEKLFF
.	TRBV21-1	TRBJ2-1	.	TGTGCCAGCAAGATAGGGACTAGCGCTCACAATGAGCAGTTCTTC	CASKIGTSAHNEQFF
.	TRBV7-9	TRBJ1-2	.	TGTGCCAGCAGCGACTGGGGGCGCAACTATGGCTACACCTTC	CASSDWGRNYGYTF
once	TRBV7-2	TRBJ2-2	TRBD2	TGTGCCAGCAGCTCAAGACTAGCGGGAGGTGTCGGGGAGCTGTTTTTT	CASSSRLAGGVGELFF
.	TRBV5-1	TRBJ2-1	TRBD2	TGCGCCAGCAGCTTGAACGGGAGGGCCAGCGAGCAGTTCTTC	CASSLNGRASEQFF